The table lists the clone carrying this T cell receptor (beta chain) with many counts. The CDR3 regions of TCR beta were amplified from RNA transcripts. HTBI primers drove first-round RT-PCR of the TCR CDR3. Each CDR3 protein is one row after TCRdb ran MiXCR on the multiplex PCR reads. The sample lists around 700,000 distinct CDR3 sequences, over 15% occurring once. Patients aged 18 to 65 with hyperthyroidism were newly diagnosed, with duration under 2 months. The sample originates from a study of T cells in Graves' hyperthyroidism and ophthalmopathy. V was clipped by 1 base and J by 7 bases, with 8 bases between them. Germline lookup yields CDR1 LGHDT and CDR2 YNNKEL (reference sequence). This CDR3 has 12 amino acids.

The chain is built from TRBV3-1 and TRBJ2-7, with D tentatively TRBD2 (5 bases). The sequencing sample was made of blood. This receptor was identified in a woman between 50 and 59 years old with Graves' hyperthyroidism that later progressed to Graves' ophthalmopathy. CDR3 loop: CASSQVTGEQYF. The CDR3 DNA follows: TGTGCCAGCAGCCAAGTTACGGGGGAGCAGTACTTC.